The 21 T cell receptor beta chains below come from one sample, sequenced in a study of T cell changes during pregnancy in multiple sclerosis. The data were produced by immunoSEQ multiplex PCR, yet TCRdb's version contains in-frame clones alone and is incomplete. In the table there are about 40,000 clones, roughly nine tenths of which are singletons. The sample here was CD4+ T cells from peripheral blood mononuclear cells, taken before pregnancy. The receptors here all came from a female donor with multiple sclerosis, enrolled in a pregnancy study.

The chain couples TRBV10-3 to TRBJ2-7, with D possibly matching TRBD2 (5 bases). CDR1 ENHRY and CDR2 SYGVKD come from the germline V gene. The length of the CDR3 is 12 residues. V dropped 10 bases and J dropped 2 bases, with 12 bases sitting between them. The CDR3 protein is CATGVAAYEQYF. In nucleotides, the CDR3 is TGTGCCACCGGGGTGGCCGCCTACGAGCAGTACTTC.

The chain is built from TRBV10-3 and TRBJ1-5, with D maybe TRBD1 (5 bases). The V end lost 0 bases, the J end lost 3 bases, and 12 bases lay between the germline ends. The CDR3 totals 16 residues. Looked up from germline, CDR1 is ENHRY and CDR2 is SYGVKD. In DNA form, the CDR3 reads TGTGCCATCAGTGAGTCCGGGGGTTCCTCCAATCAGCCCCAGCATTTT. Translated, it gives CAISESGGSSNQPQHF.

V and J are TRBV28 and TRBJ2-7, with TRBD2 matching 11 bases. V shed 5 bases and J 7 bases; nucleotides not matched to a gene: 13. Germline CDR1 and CDR2: MDHEN and SYDVKM. The CDR3 totals 16 residues. The CDR3 nucleotides are TGTGCCAGCAGTCCTTCTCTAGCGGGAGGCCGAAAGGAGCAGTACTTC. Protein: CASSPSLAGGRKEQYF.

V usage is TRBV6-5 and J usage is TRBJ1-4; TRBD1 is a possible D gene (6 bases). Per germline, CDR1 MNHEY and CDR2 SVGAGI. The CDR3 sequence is 14 residues long. V was shortened by 2 bases and J by 11 bases, with 15 bases between the two germline ends. CDR3 bases: TGTGCCAGCAGTTACACCGAGGGGGGGCGGAAACTGTTTTTT. Residues: CASSYTEGGRKLFF.

The chain combines TRBV19 with TRBJ2-4, with D perhaps TRBD2 (6 bases). Germline V CDR1 and CDR2: LNHDA, SQIVND (reference sequence). Trimming stripped 4 bases from V and 3 bases from J, with 19 bases between. The CDR3 loop spans 17 amino acids. CDR3 residues: CASSRGDRATLKNIQYF. For the CDR3, the DNA is TGTGCCAGTAGTAGGGGGGACCGCGCAACCCTCAAAAACATTCAGTACTTC. Looking up the rest from reference TRBV19 and TRBJ2-4 gives the full variable domain: DGGITQSPKYLFRKEGQNVTLSCEQNLNHDAMYWYRQDPGQGLRLIYYSQIVNDFQKGDIAEGYSVSREKKESFPLTVTSAQKNPTAFYLCASSRGDRATLKNIQYFGAGTRLSVL.

The chain has TRBV4-1 and TRBJ2-3; TRBD1 agrees at 8 bases. The CDR3 consists of 15 residues. The J segment lost 6 bases and the V segment lost 3 bases, leaving 8 bases of the junction unmatched. Germline V gene sequence: CDR1 MGHRA, CDR2 YSYEKL. The CDR3, as DNA: TGCGCCAGCAGCCACGCGGACAGGGTCGGGGATACGCAGTATTTT. Translating gives CASSHADRVGDTQYF.

The chain has TRBV5-8 and TRBJ2-3, with D uncertain. V was clipped by 1 base and J by 3 bases, with 9 bases between them. CDR3 length: 14 amino acids. CDR1 and CDR2 from the germline V gene are SGHTS and YDEGEE. DNA of the CDR3: TGTGCCAGCAGCTTGTCGGGTTTTACAGATACGCAGTATTTT. This codes for CASSLSGFTDTQYF.

The J gene is TRBJ1-2, the V gene TRBV18; possible D gene TRBD1, 6 bases. CDR3 length: 15 residues. CDR1 is KGHSH and CDR2 is LQKENI in the germline V gene. The V end was cut by 3 bases, the J end by 6 bases, with 17 bases between. The CDR3 sequence is CASSPRDKFLDGYTF. The CDR3 DNA is TGTGCCAGCTCACCCCGGGACAAATTTTTGGATGGCTACACCTTC.

The chain carries TRBV28 and TRBJ2-7; TRBD2 agrees at 7 bases. The germline V gene encodes CDR1 MDHEN and CDR2 SYDVKM. The trim removed 3 bases at V and 0 bases at J, leaving 8 bases unmatched. The CDR3 contains 16 residues. For the CDR3, the DNA is TGTGCCAGCAGTTTTATTTTGGGAGGGAACTCCTACGAGCAGTACTTC. Protein sequence: CASSFILGGNSYEQYF.

The gene calls are TRBV29-1 and TRBJ2-2; tentatively, D is TRBD1 (5 bases). The germline CDR1 and CDR2 sequences are SQVTM and ANQGSEA. Between the trimmed V and J ends, which lost 3 bases and 5 bases, there was a span of 25 bases. This CDR3 spans 18 amino acids. CDR3 DNA sequence: TGCAGCGTTGACCTCGGTAGGGGCGCACCCTTTGGAACCGGGGAGCTGTTTTTT. Translated: CSVDLGRGAPFGTGELFF.

The gene calls are TRBV4-1 and TRBJ2-7; D not resolved. The CDR3 totals 12 residues. The germline CDR1 and CDR2 sequences are MGHRA and YSYEKL. The ends were cut back, 5 bases at V and 3 bases at J, with 8 bases in the middle. CDR3: CASSNFLYEQYF. CDR3 in DNA: TGCGCCAGCAGCAACTTTCTCTACGAGCAGTACTTC.

This chain links TRBV5-4 with TRBJ1-2, with a weak D call TRBD1 (5 bases). Germline CDR1 is SGHNT and CDR2 is YYREEE (reference sequence). The V and J ends lost 3 bases and 9 bases respectively, with 18 bases between them. This CDR3 has 14 amino acids. CDR3 nucleotides: TGTGCCAGCAGCTCGACAACAGGTTTCATGAGCTACACCTTC. Translating it yields CASSSTTGFMSYTF. The full variable domain, in which reference TRBV5-4 and TRBJ1-2 provide the parts outside the CDR3, is ETGVTQSPTHLIKTRGQQVTLRCSSQSGHNTVSWYQQALGQGPQFIFQYYREEENGRGNFPPRFSGLQFPNYSSELNVNALELDDSALYLCASSSTTGFMSYTFGSGTRLTVV.

The gene calls are TRBV7-6 and TRBJ1-2; tentatively, D is TRBD1 (5 bases). In germline, CDR1 is SGHVS, CDR2 FNYEAQ. V lost 1 base and J lost 1, with 19 bases in between. This CDR3 has 18 residues. DNA for the CDR3: TGTGCCAGCAGCTTAGAGTTGCCGACAGCGAGCAATAACTATGGCTACACCTTC. It translates to CASSLELPTASNNYGYTF.

The rearrangement joins TRBV28 to TRBJ2-4; D ambiguous. The ends were cut back, 2 bases at V and 0 bases at J, with 17 bases in the middle. CDR1 and CDR2 from the germline V gene are MDHEN and SYDVKM. This CDR3 region has 18 residues. The CDR3 DNA reads TGTGCCAGCAGTTTAAAGGTTGGGCAGGTTCTAGCCAAAAACATTCAGTACTTC. Residues: CASSLKVGQVLAKNIQYF.

The count of this clone is one. This sequence joins TRBV28 and TRBJ1-2; D call uncertain. The ends were cut back, 1 base at V and 8 bases at J, with 11 bases in the middle. The V gene's germline CDR1 is MDHEN and CDR2 SYDVKM. The CDR3 runs to 13 residues. CDR3 sequence (DNA): TGTGCCAGCAGTTTATCGACGTCGGGGGGCTACACCTTC. Translated, it gives CASSLSTSGGYTF.

This rearrangement joins TRBV7-2 to TRBJ2-5, with 7 bases fitting TRBD2. Trimming at V came to 5 bases and at J to 4 bases, leaving 10 bases not matched to a gene. CDR1 is SGHTA, CDR2 FQGNSA, per germline. This CDR3 spans 15 amino acids. The CDR3 here is CASSGRGDGAETQYF. The CDR3 nucleotides are TGTGCCAGCAGCGGGAGGGGCGACGGGGCAGAGACCCAGTACTTC.

The J gene is TRBJ2-7, the V gene TRBV5-1; a weak D match, TRBD2 (6 bases). This CDR3 region has 15 residues. Germline V gene data show CDR1 as SGHRS and CDR2 as YFSETQ. Trimming removed 0 bases from V and 1 base from J, with 11 bases in between. CDR3 coding DNA: TGCGCCAGCAGCTTGGCCGTTGGACTATCCTACGAGCAGTACTTC. This gives the protein CASSLAVGLSYEQYF.

The V and J genes are TRBV7-9 and TRBJ2-5, with D possibly matching TRBD2 (6 bases). V lost 7 bases, J lost 5 bases, and 20 bases lay in between. There are 15 residues in the CDR3. In germline, CDR1 is SEHNR, CDR2 FQNEAQ (reference sequence). CDR3 region: CASTLEGRLEETQYF. The DNA of the CDR3 is TGTGCCAGCACCCTAGAAGGGAGGCTTGAGGAGACCCAGTACTTC.

The rearrangement joins TRBV28 to TRBJ2-3, with 7 positions matching TRBD1. The trim removed 6 bases at V and 2 bases at J, leaving 5 bases unmatched. The CDR3 is made up of 14 amino acids. The germline gives CDR1 MDHEN, CDR2 SYDVKM. CDR3 DNA sequence: TGTGCCAGCAGACTGACAGGGAACACAGATACGCAGTATTTT. Its translation is CASRLTGNTDTQYF.

The gene calls are TRBV6-5 and TRBJ1-2; D unresolved. CDR1 MNHEY and CDR2 SVGAGI come from the germline V gene. There are 14 residues in the CDR3. Trimming removed 0 bases at V and 11 bases at J, with 16 bases between. This CDR3 is CASSYSRPGREYTF. CDR3 bases: TGTGCCAGCAGTTACTCGAGACCCGGGCGGGAGTACACCTTC.

DNA for the CDR3: TGTGCCAGCAGCCGGAGTGATGAGCAGTTCTTC. The encoded protein is CASSRSDEQFF. V usage is TRBV13 and J usage is TRBJ2-1; the D is unclear. The V end lost 5 bases, the J end lost 8 bases, and 7 bases lay between the germline ends. Germline V gene data show CDR1 as PRHDT and CDR2 as FYEKMQ (reference sequence). This CDR3 is 11 amino acids long.